A selection of T cell receptor beta chains follows, all from one sample in a study of T-cell reconstitution after alpha-beta-depleted transplantation in children. Each CDR3 protein gets one entry after TCRdb re-called the PCR reads with MiXCR. This table holds about 610,000 distinct CDR3 sequences, 8% to 11% found once. The specimen comprised PBMCs from the stem cell graft donor, sampled from the stem cell graft. These receptors were taken from a human donor who donated a stem cell graft to a child with acute myeloid leukemia. Both conserved end residues are trimmed from each CDR3.

v_call	j_call	cdr3_length	cdr3_aa
TRBV7-7	TRBJ1-2	12	ASSLAVGFYGYT
TRBV20-1	TRBJ2-7	11	SAIAGFSYEQY
TRBV28	TRBJ2-5	10	ASSSPPETQY
TRBV12-5	TRBJ2-5	11	ARIHRFQETQY
TRBV6-2/TRBV6-3	TRBJ2-1	14	ASSYVLAGIYNEQF
TRBV6-5	TRBJ2-7	12	ASSYRKSSYEQY
TRBV29-1	TRBJ2-1	12	SVAGLAVNNEQF
TRBV7-8	TRBJ2-7	12	ASSFRQVGYEQY
TRBV5-6	TRBJ2-7	12	ASVRDSASYEQY
TRBV20-1	TRBJ2-5	12	SARPPDSRETQY
TRBV24-1	TRBJ2-1	14	ATSQSGRVSYNEQF
TRBV5-1	TRBJ2-1	11	ASSSGTSNEQF
TRBV20-1	TRBJ1-4	15	SASPRGGGLANEKLF
TRBV6-1	TRBJ2-7	12	ASSGTGGSYEQY
TRBV5-1	TRBJ1-4	13	ASSSQGQDSEKLF
TRBV7-2	TRBJ2-7	13	ASSPGTGLTYEQY
TRBV10-3	TRBJ2-7	14	AINTPGREIGSEQY
TRBV6-2/TRBV6-3	TRBJ2-3	11	ATGTPWADTQY
TRBV5-1	TRBJ2-5	12	ASSNDGSRDSQY
TRBV20-1	TRBJ2-7	10	SAAGTSGWQY
TRBV6-4	TRBJ2-3	13	ASSEEGGVSDTQY
TRBV7-2	TRBJ2-2	14	ASSRGGLPNTGELF
TRBV20-1	TRBJ1-4	11	SATGALGEKLF
TRBV6-5	TRBJ2-5	12	ASSYSRVQETQY
TRBV7-6	TRBJ2-1	9	ASSIGDEQF
TRBV19	TRBJ1-2	12	ASRGTGGNYGYT
TRBV28	TRBJ2-3	14	ASTLTEGLRTDTQY
TRBV7-9	TRBJ2-1	15	ASSPYLSGKDNNEQF
TRBV10-3	TRBJ1-5	12	AISVLETAQPQH
TRBV18	TRBJ2-5	16	ASSPLTPGPTYQETQY
TRBV4-2	TRBJ2-6	17	ASSPGGQGATSGANVLT
TRBV5-6	TRBJ2-7	11	ASSFRPGYEQY
TRBV24-1	TRBJ2-7	14	ATSDGPGTGVYEQY
TRBV7-2	TRBJ2-3	13	ASSLGLPSTDTQY
TRBV20-1	TRBJ2-1	12	SASVIAGGYEQF
TRBV7-1	TRBJ2-3	15	ASSSEGAGGPTDTQY
TRBV20-1	TRBJ2-5	11	SGQKGGTETQY